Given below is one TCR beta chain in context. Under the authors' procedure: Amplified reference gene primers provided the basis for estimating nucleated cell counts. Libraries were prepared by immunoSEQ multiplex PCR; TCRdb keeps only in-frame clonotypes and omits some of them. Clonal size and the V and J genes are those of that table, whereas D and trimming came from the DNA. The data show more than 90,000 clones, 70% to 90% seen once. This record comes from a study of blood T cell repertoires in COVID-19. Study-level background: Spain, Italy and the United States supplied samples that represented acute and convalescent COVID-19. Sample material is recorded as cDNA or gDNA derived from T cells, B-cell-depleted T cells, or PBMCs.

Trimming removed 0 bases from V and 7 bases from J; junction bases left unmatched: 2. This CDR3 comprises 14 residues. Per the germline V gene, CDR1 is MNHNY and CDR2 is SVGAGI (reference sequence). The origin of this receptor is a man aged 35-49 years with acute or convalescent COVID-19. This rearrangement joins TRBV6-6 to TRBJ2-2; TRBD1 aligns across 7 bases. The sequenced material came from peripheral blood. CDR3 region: CASSYSTGYGELFF. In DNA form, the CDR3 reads TGTGCCAGCAGTTACTCGACAGGGTACGGGGAGCTGTTTTTT.